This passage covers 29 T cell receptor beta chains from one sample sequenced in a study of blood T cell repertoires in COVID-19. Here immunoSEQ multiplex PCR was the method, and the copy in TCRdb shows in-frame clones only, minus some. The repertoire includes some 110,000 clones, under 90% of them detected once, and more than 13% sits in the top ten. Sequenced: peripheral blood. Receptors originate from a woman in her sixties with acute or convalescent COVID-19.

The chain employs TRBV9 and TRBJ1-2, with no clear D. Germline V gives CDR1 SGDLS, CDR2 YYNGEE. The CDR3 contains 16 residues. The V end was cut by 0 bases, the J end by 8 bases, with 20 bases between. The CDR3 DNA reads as TGTGCCAGCAGCGTAGATCCGAGGAGGCGATCTGGCGGCTACACCTTC. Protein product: CASSVDPRRRSGGYTF.

The CDR3, as DNA: TGTGCCAGCTCACGAGAGACTGGTTTTAGCACAGATACGCAGTATTTT. Its translation: CASSRETGFSTDTQYF. V usage is TRBV18 and J usage is TRBJ2-3; D unresolved. Germline lookup yields CDR1 KGHSH and CDR2 LQKENI. CDR3 length equals 16 residues. V gave up 4 bases and J gave up 0 bases, with 14 bases separating them.

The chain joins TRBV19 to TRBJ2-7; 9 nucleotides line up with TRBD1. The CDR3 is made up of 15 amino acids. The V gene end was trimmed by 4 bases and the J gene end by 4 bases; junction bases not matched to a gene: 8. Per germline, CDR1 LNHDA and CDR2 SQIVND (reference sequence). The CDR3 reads CASSTPGTGRYEQYF. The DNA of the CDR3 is TGTGCCAGTAGTACGCCCGGGACAGGGCGTTACGAGCAGTACTTC. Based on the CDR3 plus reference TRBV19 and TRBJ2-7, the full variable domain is DGGITQSPKYLFRKEGQNVTLSCEQNLNHDAMYWYRQDPGQGLRLIYYSQIVNDFQKGDIAEGYSVSREKKESFPLTVTSAQKNPTAFYLCASSTPGTGRYEQYFGPGTRLTVT.

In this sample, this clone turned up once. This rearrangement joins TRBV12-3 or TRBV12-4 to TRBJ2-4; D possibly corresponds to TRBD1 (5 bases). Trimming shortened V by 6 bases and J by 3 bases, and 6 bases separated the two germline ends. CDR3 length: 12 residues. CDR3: CASRGRKNIQYF. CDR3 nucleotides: TGTGCCAGCAGGGGGCGCAAAAACATTCAGTACTTC.

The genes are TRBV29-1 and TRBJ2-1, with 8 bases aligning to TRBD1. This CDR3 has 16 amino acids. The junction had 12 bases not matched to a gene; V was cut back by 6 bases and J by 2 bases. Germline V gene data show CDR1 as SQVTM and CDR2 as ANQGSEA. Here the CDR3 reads CSVKEPDREAYNEQFF. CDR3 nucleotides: TGCAGCGTGAAGGAACCGGACAGGGAGGCCTACAATGAGCAGTTCTTC.

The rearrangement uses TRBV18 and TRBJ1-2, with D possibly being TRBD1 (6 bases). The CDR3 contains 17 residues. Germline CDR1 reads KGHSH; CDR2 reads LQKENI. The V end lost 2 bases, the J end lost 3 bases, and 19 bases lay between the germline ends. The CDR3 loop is CASSPASGVVSYYGYTF. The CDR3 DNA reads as TGTGCCAGCTCACCAGCGTCAGGGGTCGTTAGTTACTATGGCTACACCTTC.

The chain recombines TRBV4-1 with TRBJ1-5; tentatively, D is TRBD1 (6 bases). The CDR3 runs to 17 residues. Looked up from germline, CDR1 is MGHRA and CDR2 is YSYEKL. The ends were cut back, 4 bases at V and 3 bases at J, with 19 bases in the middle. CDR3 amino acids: CASSPRVGATDNQPQHF. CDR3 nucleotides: TGCGCCAGCAGCCCCCGAGTGGGGGCGACAGACAATCAGCCCCAGCATTTT.

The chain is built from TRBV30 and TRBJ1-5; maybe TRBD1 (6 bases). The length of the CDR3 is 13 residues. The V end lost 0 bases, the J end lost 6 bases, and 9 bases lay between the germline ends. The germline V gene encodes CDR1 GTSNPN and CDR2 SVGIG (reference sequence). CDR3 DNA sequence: TGTGCCTGGAGTGTAGGGGGAGTTCAGCCCCAGCATTTT. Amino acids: CAWSVGGVQPQHF.

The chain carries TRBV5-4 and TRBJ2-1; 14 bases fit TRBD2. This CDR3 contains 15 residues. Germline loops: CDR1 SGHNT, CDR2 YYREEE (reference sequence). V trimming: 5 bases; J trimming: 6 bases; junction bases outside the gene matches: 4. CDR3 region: CASRTGTSGSNEQFF. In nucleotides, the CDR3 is TGTGCCAGCAGGACCGGGACTAGCGGGAGCAATGAGCAGTTCTTC.

The CDR3 here is CSVQRATNEKLFF. The CDR3 DNA is TGCAGCGTTCAGCGTGCAACTAATGAAAAACTGTTTTTT. J is TRBJ1-4 and V is TRBV29-1, with no clear D. CDR3 size: 13 residues. With 5 bases removed from V and 0 bases from J, the gap between germline ends came to 7 bases. The germline CDR1 and CDR2 sequences are SQVTM and ANQGSEA.

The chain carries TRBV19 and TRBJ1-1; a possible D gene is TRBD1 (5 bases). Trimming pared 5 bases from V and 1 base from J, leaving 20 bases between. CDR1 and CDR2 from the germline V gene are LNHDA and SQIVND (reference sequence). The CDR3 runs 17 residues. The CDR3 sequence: CASSLHHQGSPNTEAFF. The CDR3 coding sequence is TGTGCCAGTAGTCTCCACCACCAGGGTTCTCCGAACACTGAAGCTTTCTTT.

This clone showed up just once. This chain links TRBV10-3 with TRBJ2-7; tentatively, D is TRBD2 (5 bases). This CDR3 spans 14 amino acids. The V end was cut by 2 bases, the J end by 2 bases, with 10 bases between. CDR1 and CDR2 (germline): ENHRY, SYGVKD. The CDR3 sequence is CAISEGEGPYEQYF. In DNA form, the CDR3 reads TGTGCCATCAGTGAGGGTGAGGGTCCCTACGAGCAGTACTTC.

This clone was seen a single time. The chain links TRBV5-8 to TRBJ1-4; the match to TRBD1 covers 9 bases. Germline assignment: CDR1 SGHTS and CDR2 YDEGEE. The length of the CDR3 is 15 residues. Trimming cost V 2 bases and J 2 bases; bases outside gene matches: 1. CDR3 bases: TGTGCCAGCAGCTTTGGACAGGGGACTAATGAAAAACTGTTTTTT. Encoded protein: CASSFGQGTNEKLFF.

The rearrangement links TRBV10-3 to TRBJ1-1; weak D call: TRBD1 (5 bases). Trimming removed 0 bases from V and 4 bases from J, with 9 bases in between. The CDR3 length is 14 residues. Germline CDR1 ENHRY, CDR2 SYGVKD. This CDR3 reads CAISESNRGTEAFF. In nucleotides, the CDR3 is TGTGCCATCAGTGAGTCAAATAGGGGCACTGAAGCTTTCTTT.

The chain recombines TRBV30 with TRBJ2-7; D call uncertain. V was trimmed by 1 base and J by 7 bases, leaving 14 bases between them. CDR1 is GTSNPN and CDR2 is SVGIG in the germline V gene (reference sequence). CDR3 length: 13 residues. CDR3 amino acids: CAWSAYVGSEQYF. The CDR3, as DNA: TGTGCCTGGAGTGCCTATGTCGGGTCAGAGCAGTACTTC.

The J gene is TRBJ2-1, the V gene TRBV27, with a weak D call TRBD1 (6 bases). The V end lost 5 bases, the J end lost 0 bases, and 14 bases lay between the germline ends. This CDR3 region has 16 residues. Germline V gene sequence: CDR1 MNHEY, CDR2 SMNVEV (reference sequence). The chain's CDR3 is CASSLNTGSSYNEQFF. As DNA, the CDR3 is TGTGCCAGCAGTCTTAATACAGGGAGCTCCTACAATGAGCAGTTCTTC.

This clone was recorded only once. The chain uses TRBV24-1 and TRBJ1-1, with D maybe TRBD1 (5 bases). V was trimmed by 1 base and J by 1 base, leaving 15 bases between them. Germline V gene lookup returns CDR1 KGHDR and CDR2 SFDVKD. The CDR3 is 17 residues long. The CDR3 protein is CATSDLRIRDRNTEAFF. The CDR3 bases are TGTGCCACCAGTGATTTACGGATCCGCGACAGGAACACTGAAGCTTTCTTT.

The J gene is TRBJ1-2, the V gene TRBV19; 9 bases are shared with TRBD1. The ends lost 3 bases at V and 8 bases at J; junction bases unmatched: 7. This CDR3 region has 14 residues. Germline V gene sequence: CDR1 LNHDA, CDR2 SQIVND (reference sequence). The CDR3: CASSMTGGMSGYTF. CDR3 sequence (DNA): TGTGCCAGTAGTATGACAGGGGGAATGAGCGGCTACACCTTC.

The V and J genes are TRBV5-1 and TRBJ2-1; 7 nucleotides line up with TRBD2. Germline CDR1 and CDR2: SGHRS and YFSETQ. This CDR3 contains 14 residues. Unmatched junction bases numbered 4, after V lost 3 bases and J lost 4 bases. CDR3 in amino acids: CASSWGLSYNEQFF. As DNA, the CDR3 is TGCGCCAGCAGCTGGGGACTATCTTACAATGAGCAGTTCTTC.

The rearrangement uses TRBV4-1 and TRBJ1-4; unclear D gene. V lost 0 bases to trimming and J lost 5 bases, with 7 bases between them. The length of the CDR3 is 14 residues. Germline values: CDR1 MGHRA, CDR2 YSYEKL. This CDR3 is CASSQESRNEKLFF. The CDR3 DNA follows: TGCGCCAGCAGCCAAGAATCTAGGAATGAAAAACTGTTTTTT.

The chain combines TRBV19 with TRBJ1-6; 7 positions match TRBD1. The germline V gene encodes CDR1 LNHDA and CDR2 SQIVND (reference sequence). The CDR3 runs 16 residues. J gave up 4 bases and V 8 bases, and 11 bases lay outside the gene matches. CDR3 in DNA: TGTGCCAGTCAAAGGTCGGGACAGCTTTATAATTCACCCCTCCACTTT. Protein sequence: CASQRSGQLYNSPLHF.

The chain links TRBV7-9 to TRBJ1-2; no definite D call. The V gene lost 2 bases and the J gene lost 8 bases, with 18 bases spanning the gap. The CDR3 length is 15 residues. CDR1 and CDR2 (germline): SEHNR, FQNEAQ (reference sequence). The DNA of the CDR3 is TGTGCCAGCAGCTTAACTCAGGCCCAATCGAAGGGCTACACCTTC. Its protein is CASSLTQAQSKGYTF.

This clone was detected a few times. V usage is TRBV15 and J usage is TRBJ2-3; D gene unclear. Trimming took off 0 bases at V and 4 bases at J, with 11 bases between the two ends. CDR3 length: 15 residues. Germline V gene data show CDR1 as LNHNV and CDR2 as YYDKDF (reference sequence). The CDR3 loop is CATSRDRWLADTQYF. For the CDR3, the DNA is TGTGCCACCAGCAGAGATAGGTGGCTAGCAGATACGCAGTATTTT.

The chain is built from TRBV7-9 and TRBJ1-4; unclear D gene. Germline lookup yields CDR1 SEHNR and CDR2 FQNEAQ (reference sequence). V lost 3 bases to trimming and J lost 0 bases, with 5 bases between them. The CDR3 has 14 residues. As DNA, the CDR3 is TGTGCCAGCAGCTTCTATTCAACTAATGAAAAACTGTTTTTT. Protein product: CASSFYSTNEKLFF.

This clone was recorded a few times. As DNA, the CDR3 is TGTGCCAGCAGTTTGACAGGGGGCAGCGGGGAGCTGTTTTTT. Protein product: CASSLTGGSGELFF. The chain couples TRBV2 to TRBJ2-2; 10 nucleotides match TRBD1. The V gene's germline CDR1 is SNHLY and CDR2 FYNNEI. The ends lost 5 bases at V and 7 bases at J; junction bases unmatched: 4. CDR3 length: 14 residues.

CDR3 sequence: CATSDPQRGVADTQYF. The CDR3 nucleotides read TGTGCCACCAGTGATCCCCAGCGGGGGGTGGCAGATACGCAGTATTTT. The V and J genes are TRBV24-1 and TRBJ2-3; TRBD2 aligns across 9 bases. There are 16 residues in the CDR3. The germline V gene encodes CDR1 KGHDR and CDR2 SFDVKD. V shed 3 bases, J shed 4 bases, and the junction held 7 bases outside the gene matches.

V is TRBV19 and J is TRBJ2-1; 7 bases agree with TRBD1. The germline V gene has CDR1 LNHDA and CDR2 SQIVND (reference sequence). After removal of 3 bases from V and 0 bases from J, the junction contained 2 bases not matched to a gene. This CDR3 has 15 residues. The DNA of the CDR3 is TGTGCCAGTAGTATGGGACAGAGCTCCTACAATGAGCAGTTCTTC. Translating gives CASSMGQSSYNEQFF.

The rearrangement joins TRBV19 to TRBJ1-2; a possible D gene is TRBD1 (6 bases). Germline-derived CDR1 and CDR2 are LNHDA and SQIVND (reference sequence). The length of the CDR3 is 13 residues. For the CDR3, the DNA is TGTGGGGACACTTCATTAAAGTACTATGGCTACACCTTC. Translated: CGDTSLKYYGYTF.

The CDR3 nucleotides read TGTGCCAGCAGCTGGGGACTGATGAACACTGAAGCTTTCTTT. It encodes CASSWGLMNTEAFF. V is TRBV5-5 and J is TRBJ1-1; tentative D call: TRBD1 (5 bases). Germline loops: CDR1 SGHKS, CDR2 YYEKEE (reference sequence). The CDR3 totals 14 residues. V shed 3 bases and J shed 0 bases, with 9 bases lying between them.